This is a list of T cell receptor beta chains from one sample in a study of blood T cell repertoires in COVID-19. TCRdb's table, derived via immunoSEQ multiplex PCR, lists solely in-frame clones and lacks some. The data hold roughly 450,000 clones, with 90% observed a single time. Sequenced: PBMCs or T cells enriched from blood (not recorded which). The source of these receptors is a young man who had recovered from COVID-19. CDR3s include the opening cysteine and the closing phenylalanine or tryptophan. D genes are given only for firm matches. The size entry is marked missing in some rows and otherwise reads once, few, many or a size class.

DNA	CDR3	size	D	V	J
TGTGCCAGTAGTACGCGGACAGGCCAAAAAGAGACCCAGTACTTC	CASSTRTGQKETQYF	NA	TRBD1	TRBV19	TRBJ2-5
TGTGCCAGCAGCCTGGGCCTAGCTATGGATACGCAGTATTTT	CASSLGLAMDTQYF	NA	NA	TRBV14	TRBJ2-3
TGCGCCAGCCAGACTAGCGGGAAGGGACAAGAGACCCAGTACTTC	CASQTSGKGQETQYF	NA	TRBD2	TRBV5-1	TRBJ2-5
TGTGCCAGCGGAGCTGGACAGGGGGCCGATGGCTACACCTTC	CASGAGQGADGYTF	NA	TRBD1	TRBV27	TRBJ1-2
TGTGCCAGCAGCGCTCAGGGGGCGAACACTGAAGCTTTCTTT	CASSAQGANTEAFF	NA	TRBD1	TRBV9	TRBJ1-1
TGTGCCAGCAGCTCCCGGACAGGGTACTATGGCTACACCTTC	CASSSRTGYYGYTF	NA	TRBD1	TRBV9	TRBJ1-2
TGTGCCAGCAGCTTCCCTCAAGAGACCCAGTACTTC	CASSFPQETQYF	NA	NA	TRBV11-2	TRBJ2-5
TGTGCCAGCAGGCGGGGGTATAGCAATCAGCCCCAGCATTTT	CASRRGYSNQPQHF	NA	NA	TRBV2	TRBJ1-5
TGCGCCAGCAGCCAAGATCTGGGGGGGGGCCACAACAATCAGCCCCAGCATTTT	CASSQDLGGGHNNQPQHF	NA	NA	TRBV4-1	TRBJ1-5
TGCGCCAGCAGGTTGGGGACAGGGGATGAAAAACTGTTTTTT	CASRLGTGDEKLFF	NA	TRBD1	TRBV5-1	TRBJ1-4
TGTGCCAGCTCACCACAGGCCACTATCTACGAGCAGTACTTC	CASSPQATIYEQYF	NA	NA	TRBV18	TRBJ2-7
TGTGCCAGCAGGGCGGGACTCTACGAGCAGTACTTC	CASRAGLYEQYF	NA	NA	TRBV2	TRBJ2-7
TGTGCCAGCAGCTCCCGTTTTTACACTGAAGCTTTCTTT	CASSSRFYTEAFF	NA	NA	TRBV11-2	TRBJ1-1
TGTGCCAGCAGTTCCTTTACAGGGCAAGGCTACACCTTC	CASSSFTGQGYTF	once	NA	TRBV12-3/TRBV12-4	TRBJ1-2
TGTGCCAGCTCACCGGCGGCCGCTTACAATGAGCAGTTCTTC	CASSPAAAYNEQFF	NA	NA	TRBV18	TRBJ2-1
TGTGCCATCAGTGATACTCGATTTACCCATGGCTACACCTTC	CAISDTRFTHGYTF	NA	NA	TRBV10-3	TRBJ1-2
TGTGCCAGCCGGAGGGCGGGAGGGCCGGAGAGTGAGCAGTTCTTC	CASRRAGGPESEQFF	NA	TRBD2	TRBV2	TRBJ2-1
TGCAGCGCCCAGTGGAGTGGTCAGCCCCAGCATTTT	CSAQWSGQPQHF	NA	NA	TRBV29-1	TRBJ1-5
TGTGCCAGTAAACAGGGCGGAGGCTACACCTTC	CASKQGGGYTF	NA	NA	TRBV19	TRBJ1-2